Listed below are T cell receptor beta chains from one sample, sequenced in a study of blood T cells in healthy people across ages. From the 5' RACE reads, TCRdb called clonotypes with MiXCR, one entry per CDR3 protein. In the table there are 1.5 million to 2 million distinct CDR3 sequences, about 50% of which are singletons. The sample taken for sequencing was blood. These receptors were taken from a woman aged 40 to 49 in good health. Both conserved end residues are part of each CDR3. The D gene is left open where the match is weak. Clone size, where shown, is once, few, many, or a class for clones that have expanded.

J gene,V gene,clone size,D gene,CDR3 DNA,CDR3 protein
TRBJ2-6,TRBV7-3,-,-,TGTGCCAGCAGCCAGGACCTAGCTGGGGCCAACGTCCTGACTTTC,CASSQDLAGANVLTF
TRBJ1-2,TRBV13,few,TRBD1,TGTGCCAGCAGCTCGCTTCCAGACAGGGTGTATGGCTACACCTTC,CASSSLPDRVYGYTF
TRBJ2-5,TRBV29-1,-,TRBD1,TGCAGCGGGCTCCGGGACAGGGGACAAGAGACCCAGTACTTC,CSGLRDRGQETQYF
TRBJ2-7,TRBV7-2,-,TRBD2,TGTGCCAGCAGCTTACGGGGGGTCAGCTCCTACAATGAGCAGTACTTC,CASSLRGVSSYNEQYF
TRBJ1-2,TRBV7-6,-,-,TGTGCCAGCAGCTTAGCGGAAGGGGTTTCTGGCTACACCTTC,CASSLAEGVSGYTF
TRBJ2-5,TRBV6-2/TRBV6-3,-,-,TGTGCCAGCAGTTACTTGGTGGCCCAAGAGACCCAGTACTTC,CASSYLVAQETQYF
TRBJ2-3,TRBV7-2,few,-,TGTGCCAGCAGCTTAAGCCCCGGGACCACAGATACGCAGTATTTT,CASSLSPGTTDTQYF
TRBJ1-4,TRBV7-8,-,-,TGTGCCAGCAGCTTTCATTGGGAAAAACTGTTTTTT,CASSFHWEKLFF
TRBJ2-1,TRBV15,-,TRBD2,TGTGCCACCAGCAGAGATTGGGCGGGGGAGACCTACAATGAGCAGTTCTTC,CATSRDWAGETYNEQFF
TRBJ2-5,TRBV12-3/TRBV12-4,few,TRBD2,TGTGCCAGCAGAGTGACTAGCGGGGTGGGAGAGACCCAGTACTTC,CASRVTSGVGETQYF
TRBJ2-4,TRBV28,-,TRBD2,TGTGCCATCAGGACTAGTTGGGCCCAGTACTTC,CAIRTSWAQYF
TRBJ1-2,TRBV10-3,few,-,TGTGCCCAGTCTTCGGACCTCTATGGCTACACCTTC,CAQSSDLYGYTF
TRBJ2-2,TRBV12-3/TRBV12-4,-,-,TGTGCCAGCAGTGTCCAGGGGCAGGTCGGGGAGCTGTTTTTT,CASSVQGQVGELFF
TRBJ2-1,TRBV7-3,-,-,TGTGCCAGCAGCTTAACTGGTGGGGGTCAATTACTTTACAATGAGCAGTTCTTC,CASSLTGGGQLLYNEQFF
TRBJ2-3,TRBV7-2,few,-,TGTGCCAGCAGCTTAAGGGGCGACAACCTGAGGGATACGCAGTATTTT,CASSLRGDNLRDTQYF
TRBJ1-4,TRBV7-9,few,-,TGTGCCAGCAGCTTCGACAGATTGTATGAAAAACTGTTTTTT,CASSFDRLYEKLFF